This is a list of T cell receptor beta chains from one sample in a study of cytomegalovirus exposure and HLA in healthy donors. Generated by immunoSEQ multiplex PCR, the TCRdb table keeps only in-frame clones and is missing some. The sample holds 150,000 to 200,000 clones; roughly 77% are singletons and the top ten take 2% to 3%. Sequenced material: PBMCs. These receptors all come from a woman aged 40 to 55 in good health and CMV-seropositive. Each CDR3 is given with its conserved first and last residue. The order of the fields is D gene, clone size, J gene, V gene, CDR3 protein, CDR3 DNA. D genes are given only for firm matches. For some rows the clone size is stated as once, few or many, or as a class when expanded; others skip it.

d_call: TRBD2; clone_size: .; j_call: TRBJ2-2; v_call: TRBV28; cdr3_aa: CASSSGGAGELFF; cdr3_nt: TGTGCCAGTTCTAGCGGGGGAGCTGGGGAGCTGTTTTTT
d_call: TRBD2; clone_size: .; j_call: TRBJ2-2; v_call: TRBV18; cdr3_aa: CASSPPTGGRTGELFF; cdr3_nt: TGTGCCAGCTCACCACCAACGGGAGGGCGCACCGGGGAGCTGTTTTTT
d_call: TRBD1; clone_size: .; j_call: TRBJ2-7; v_call: TRBV5-1; cdr3_aa: CASSTQGIDYEQYF; cdr3_nt: TGCGCCAGCAGCACACAGGGGATCGACTACGAGCAGTACTTC
d_call: TRBD2; clone_size: .; j_call: TRBJ2-5; v_call: TRBV14; cdr3_aa: CASSRLGGEETQYF; cdr3_nt: TGTGCCAGCAGCCGCCTCGGGGGGGAAGAGACCCAGTACTTC
d_call: TRBD1; clone_size: few; j_call: TRBJ1-4; v_call: TRBV4-3; cdr3_aa: CASSQYRNDREDEKLFF; cdr3_nt: TGCGCCAGCAGCCAATACCGAAACGACAGGGAAGATGAAAAACTGTTTTTT
d_call: .; clone_size: .; j_call: TRBJ1-5; v_call: TRBV28; cdr3_aa: CASSPFRGQGQPQHF; cdr3_nt: TGTGCCAGCAGTCCCTTCAGGGGCCAAGGGCAGCCCCAGCATTTT
d_call: TRBD2; clone_size: .; j_call: TRBJ2-2; v_call: TRBV30; cdr3_aa: CAWRGLAGIGELFF; cdr3_nt: TGTGCCTGGAGGGGACTAGCGGGGATCGGGGAGCTGTTTTTT
d_call: .; clone_size: .; j_call: TRBJ2-7; v_call: TRBV19; cdr3_aa: CATPRANPYEQYF; cdr3_nt: TGTGCCACCCCGAGGGCCAACCCCTACGAGCAGTACTTC
d_call: TRBD2; clone_size: .; j_call: TRBJ2-7; v_call: TRBV7-2; cdr3_aa: CASSLERLAGYEQYF; cdr3_nt: TGTGCCAGCAGCTTAGAGAGACTAGCGGGCTACGAGCAGTACTTC
d_call: TRBD2; clone_size: few; j_call: TRBJ2-3; v_call: TRBV30; cdr3_aa: CASAPLADRIGDTQYF; cdr3_nt: TGTGCTTCAGCACCCCTAGCGGATCGAATAGGGGATACGCAGTATTTT
d_call: .; clone_size: .; j_call: TRBJ1-3; v_call: TRBV6-5; cdr3_aa: CASRLGGDGNTIYF; cdr3_nt: TGTGCCAGCAGGCTAGGGGGGGATGGAAACACCATATATTTT
d_call: .; clone_size: .; j_call: TRBJ1-2; v_call: TRBV7-9; cdr3_aa: CASTLGGGASYGYTF; cdr3_nt: TGTGCCAGCACTCTCGGGGGAGGGGCCAGCTATGGCTACACCTTC
d_call: .; clone_size: .; j_call: TRBJ1-3; v_call: TRBV7-9; cdr3_aa: CASSPLRSSGNTIYF; cdr3_nt: TGTGCCAGCAGCCCCCTCAGAAGCTCTGGAAACACCATATATTTT
d_call: .; clone_size: .; j_call: TRBJ2-7; v_call: TRBV21-1; cdr3_aa: CASSKRKTGPFEQYF; cdr3_nt: TGTGCCAGCAGCAAAAGGAAGACAGGGCCTTTCGAGCAGTACTTC
d_call: .; clone_size: few; j_call: TRBJ2-3; v_call: TRBV5-6; cdr3_aa: CASSVQVDTQYF; cdr3_nt: TGTGCCAGCAGCGTACAGGTCGATACGCAGTATTTT
d_call: TRBD1; clone_size: .; j_call: TRBJ2-2; v_call: TRBV5-5; cdr3_aa: CASSLDGTGEAGELFF; cdr3_nt: TGTGCCAGCAGCTTGGATGGGACAGGGGAGGCCGGGGAGCTGTTTTTT
d_call: TRBD1; clone_size: .; j_call: TRBJ2-7; v_call: TRBV23-1; cdr3_aa: CASSPSSVGQGYEQYF; cdr3_nt: TGCGCCAGCAGTCCTTCCTCCGTAGGACAGGGCTACGAGCAGTACTTC
d_call: .; clone_size: .; j_call: TRBJ1-2; v_call: TRBV15; cdr3_aa: CATSRDKGGPELYGYTF; cdr3_nt: TGTGCCACCAGCAGAGATAAGGGAGGACCCGAACTCTATGGCTACACCTTC
d_call: .; clone_size: .; j_call: TRBJ1-6; v_call: TRBV6-5; cdr3_aa: CASSSPGRNNSPLHF; cdr3_nt: TGTGCCAGCAGCTCCCCAGGGAGGAATAATTCACCCCTCCACTTT
d_call: TRBD2; clone_size: .; j_call: TRBJ2-7; v_call: TRBV19; cdr3_aa: CASSMRAGDEQYF; cdr3_nt: TGTGCCAGTAGTATGAGGGCGGGGGACGAGCAGTACTTC
d_call: TRBD1; clone_size: .; j_call: TRBJ2-2; v_call: TRBV5-1; cdr3_aa: CASSSGQGAGELFF; cdr3_nt: TGCGCCAGCAGCTCCGGACAGGGGGCCGGGGAGCTGTTTTTT
d_call: .; clone_size: .; j_call: TRBJ2-1; v_call: TRBV27; cdr3_aa: CASSSLKGNYNEQFF; cdr3_nt: TGTGCCAGCAGTTCCCTGAAGGGGAACTACAATGAGCAGTTCTTC
d_call: .; clone_size: .; j_call: TRBJ2-3; v_call: TRBV30; cdr3_aa: CAWSASGDTQYF; cdr3_nt: TGTGCCTGGAGTGCGTCCGGAGATACGCAGTATTTT
d_call: .; clone_size: .; j_call: TRBJ1-1; v_call: TRBV6-5; cdr3_aa: CASSYFEGSTEAFF; cdr3_nt: TGTGCCAGCAGTTACTTCGAGGGAAGCACTGAAGCTTTCTTT
d_call: TRBD1; clone_size: .; j_call: TRBJ2-5; v_call: TRBV27; cdr3_aa: CASSSQGSKTQYF; cdr3_nt: TGTGCCAGCAGTTCACAGGGGTCAAAGACCCAGTACTTC
d_call: TRBD1; clone_size: .; j_call: TRBJ1-6; v_call: TRBV30; cdr3_aa: CAADRDGSPLHF; cdr3_nt: TGTGCCGCCGACAGGGATGGTTCACCCCTCCACTTT
d_call: .; clone_size: .; j_call: TRBJ1-2; v_call: TRBV7-2; cdr3_aa: CASSLGRVDYGYTF; cdr3_nt: TGTGCCAGCAGCTTAGGGAGGGTAGACTATGGCTACACCTTC
d_call: TRBD2; clone_size: once; j_call: TRBJ2-7; v_call: TRBV5-4; cdr3_aa: CASSFLRGGEVGEQYF; cdr3_nt: TGTGCCAGCAGCTTTTTAAGGGGAGGGGAGGTCGGCGAGCAGTACTTC
d_call: .; clone_size: .; j_call: TRBJ1-6; v_call: TRBV7-6; cdr3_aa: CAGTNGGTASPLHF; cdr3_nt: TGTGCCGGCACAAATGGGGGCACCGCTTCACCCCTCCACTTT
d_call: .; clone_size: once; j_call: TRBJ1-4; v_call: TRBV6-1; cdr3_aa: CASTGGGQKLFF; cdr3_nt: TGTGCCAGCACCGGGGGAGGGCAAAAACTGTTTTTT
d_call: .; clone_size: .; j_call: TRBJ1-4; v_call: TRBV7-9; cdr3_aa: CASRLQGFNEKLFF; cdr3_nt: TGTGCCAGCAGGTTACAGGGTTTTAATGAAAAACTGTTTTTT
d_call: .; clone_size: .; j_call: TRBJ1-1; v_call: TRBV29-1; cdr3_aa: CSVIRTDTEAFF; cdr3_nt: TGCAGCGTGATTAGGACAGACACTGAAGCTTTCTTT
d_call: TRBD1; clone_size: .; j_call: TRBJ1-5; v_call: TRBV19; cdr3_aa: CASSIRTGGRGQPQHF; cdr3_nt: TGTGCCAGTAGTATTCGGACAGGAGGGCGAGGTCAGCCCCAGCATTTT
d_call: .; clone_size: once; j_call: TRBJ1-2; v_call: TRBV9; cdr3_aa: CASSVVAGGGYTF; cdr3_nt: TGTGCCAGCAGCGTAGTGGCGGGGGGAGGCTACACCTTC
d_call: .; clone_size: .; j_call: TRBJ2-3; v_call: TRBV21-1; cdr3_aa: CASSKNRVFPLTDTQYF; cdr3_nt: TGTGCCAGCAGCAAGAATCGGGTTTTCCCACTCACAGATACGCAGTATTTT
d_call: TRBD1; clone_size: .; j_call: TRBJ1-6; v_call: TRBV15; cdr3_aa: CATSSGTGYPPLHF; cdr3_nt: TGTGCCACCAGCTCCGGGACAGGTTATCCACCCCTCCACTTT
d_call: TRBD2; clone_size: .; j_call: TRBJ2-2; v_call: TRBV5-1; cdr3_aa: CASSGIAGANTGELFF; cdr3_nt: TGCGCCAGCAGCGGTATAGCGGGGGCGAACACCGGGGAGCTGTTTTTT
d_call: .; clone_size: once; j_call: TRBJ1-1; v_call: TRBV6-6; cdr3_aa: CASSQGGGDTEAFF; cdr3_nt: TGTGCCAGCAGTCAAGGGGGGGGAGACACTGAAGCTTTCTTT
d_call: TRBD2; clone_size: few; j_call: TRBJ2-3; v_call: TRBV6-5; cdr3_aa: CASAPAGGRRDTQYF; cdr3_nt: TGTGCCAGCGCTCCAGCGGGGGGGAGGAGAGATACGCAGTATTTT
d_call: TRBD1; clone_size: .; j_call: TRBJ2-7; v_call: TRBV14; cdr3_aa: CASSPLTGRNEQYF; cdr3_nt: TGTGCCAGCAGCCCACTGACAGGGCGAAACGAGCAGTACTTC
d_call: .; clone_size: .; j_call: TRBJ2-3; v_call: TRBV10-3; cdr3_aa: CAISERGDTQYF; cdr3_nt: TGTGCCATCAGTGAGCGCGGGGATACGCAGTATTTT
d_call: .; clone_size: few; j_call: TRBJ2-1; v_call: TRBV5-1; cdr3_aa: CASTTTGEQFF; cdr3_nt: TGCGCCAGCACCACGACTGGCGAGCAGTTCTTC
d_call: TRBD1; clone_size: .; j_call: TRBJ1-1; v_call: TRBV19; cdr3_aa: CASSSDRAGITEAFF; cdr3_nt: TGTGCCAGTAGTTCAGACAGGGCCGGGATAACTGAAGCTTTCTTT
d_call: TRBD2; clone_size: few; j_call: TRBJ2-1; v_call: TRBV19; cdr3_aa: CASSILIAGDGEQFF; cdr3_nt: TGTGCCAGTAGTATTCTGATAGCGGGAGACGGTGAGCAGTTCTTC
d_call: .; clone_size: .; j_call: TRBJ1-2; v_call: TRBV6-5; cdr3_aa: CASSYKGVSDGYTF; cdr3_nt: TGTGCCAGCAGTTACAAAGGGGTGAGCGACGGCTACACCTTC
d_call: TRBD1; clone_size: .; j_call: TRBJ2-3; v_call: TRBV27; cdr3_aa: CASSAQRQGTTQYF; cdr3_nt: TGTGCCAGCAGTGCTCAAAGACAGGGAACTACGCAGTATTTT
d_call: TRBD1; clone_size: .; j_call: TRBJ1-2; v_call: TRBV7-9; cdr3_aa: CAGSSTGALYGYTF; cdr3_nt: TGTGCCGGCAGCTCGACAGGGGCCCTTTATGGCTACACCTTC
d_call: TRBD2; clone_size: .; j_call: TRBJ2-1; v_call: TRBV7-2; cdr3_aa: CASSLAALASGHNEQFF; cdr3_nt: TGTGCCAGCAGCTTAGCAGCGCTCGCTAGCGGCCACAATGAGCAGTTCTTC
d_call: .; clone_size: .; j_call: TRBJ2-7; v_call: TRBV12-5; cdr3_aa: CASGLERVVGGIYEQYF; cdr3_nt: TGTGCTAGTGGTTTGGAAAGGGTAGTTGGGGGGATCTACGAGCAGTACTTC
d_call: .; clone_size: .; j_call: TRBJ1-1; v_call: TRBV6-5; cdr3_aa: CASSRPTGNTEAFF; cdr3_nt: TGTGCCAGCAGTCGACCGACAGGGAACACTGAAGCTTTCTTT
d_call: TRBD2; clone_size: .; j_call: TRBJ2-7; v_call: TRBV7-2; cdr3_aa: CASRPGLAGYEQYF; cdr3_nt: TGTGCCAGCAGGCCGGGACTAGCGGGATACGAGCAGTACTTC